This T cell receptor beta chain originates from a study of T cell responses to AZD1222 COVID-19 vaccine. General study points: An increase in Spike-specific TCR breadth and depth was observed after two AZD1222 doses. Baseline seropositives among AZD1222 recipients totaled only 5 to 7. The donor group comprised mostly white British people and more females; the analysis possibly underestimated clonal diversity.

Sequencing used immunoSEQ multiplex PCR; TCRdb keeps in-frame clones, though not all of them. This table has about 150,000 clones, around 90% appearing once. As concerns this clone: No antigen is known for it.

The CDR3 has 16 residues. Germline CDR1 is SEHNR and CDR2 is FQNEAQ (reference sequence). After removal of 5 bases from V and 2 bases from J, the junction contained 11 bases not matched to a gene. The chain combines TRBV7-9 with TRBJ2-7; the match to TRBD1 covers 8 bases. The origin of this receptor is an adult who received the AZD1222 COVID-19 vaccine. The source was peripheral blood, collected 28 days after the second AZD1222 dose. CDR3 DNA: TGTGCCAGCAGCCCTCCGCCCGGGACAGGCCCCTACGAGCAGTACTTC. Residues: CASSPPPGTGPYEQYF.